What follows are 11 T cell receptor beta chains derived from one specimen sequenced in a study of T cells in Graves' hyperthyroidism and ophthalmopathy. The TCR beta CDR3 regions underwent amplification using RNA transcripts as the source. HTBI primers were employed in a first-round RT-PCR of the TCR CDR3. Each CDR3 protein is one row after TCRdb ran MiXCR on the multiplex PCR reads. The sample shows hundreds of thousands of distinct CDR3 sequences, 14% of them seen only once. The material sequenced was blood. Receptor source: a woman younger than 35 with Graves' hyperthyroidism.

This clonotype was seen many times. The chain combines TRBV12-3 or TRBV12-4 with TRBJ2-2, with a tentative D call TRBD1 (5 bases). The ends were cut back, 3 bases at V and 1 base at J, with 12 bases in the middle. The CDR3 covers 16 residues. The CDR3 is CASSFSGAWNTGELFF. The CDR3 DNA reads as TGTGCCAGCAGTTTCAGTGGGGCGTGGAACACCGGGGAGCTGTTTTTT.

The chain combines TRBV10-1 with TRBJ2-2, with D perhaps TRBD1 or TRBD2 (5 bases each). CDR1 WNHNN and CDR2 SYGVQD come from the germline V gene (reference sequence). The CDR3 length is 16 residues. The V and J ends lost 7 bases and 6 bases respectively, with 21 bases between them. This CDR3 is CASILQLPEGSGELFF. DNA of the CDR3: TGCGCCAGCATTTTACAACTACCTGAGGGGTCCGGGGAGCTGTTTTTT.

This clonotype was counted ten times or more. The V gene is TRBV11-2, the J gene TRBJ2-1; 9 nucleotides line up with TRBD2. Germline values: CDR1 SGHAT, CDR2 FQNNGV. The CDR3 totals 12 residues. V was pared by 5 bases and J by 9 bases, with 2 bases of the junction left unmatched. CDR3 sequence (DNA): TGTGCCAGCAGCCGGACTAGCGTTGAGCAGTTCTTC. Protein product: CASSRTSVEQFF.

Ten or more counts support this clonotype. The chain employs TRBV30 and TRBJ2-7; a possible D gene is TRBD1 (5 bases). The CDR3 has 13 amino acids. V dropped 3 bases and J dropped 0 bases, with 9 bases sitting between them. From germline, CDR1 is GTSNPN and CDR2 SVGIG (reference sequence). The CDR3 nucleotides read TGTGCCTGGAGACAGGATCTCTCCTACGAGCAGTACTTC. Amino acid sequence: CAWRQDLSYEQYF.

V gene TRBV20-1 combines with J gene TRBJ2-5; 11 bases fit TRBD2. Germline CDR1 is DFQATT and CDR2 is SNEGSKA (reference sequence). Trimming took 7 bases from V and 3 from J; bases not matched to a gene: 10. The CDR3 spans 15 residues. The CDR3 region has the DNA TGCAGTGTAGCAGGACTAGCGGGCCCCGAAGAGACCCAGTACTTC. Translated: CSVAGLAGPEETQYF.

This clonotype has at least ten counts. V and J are TRBV6-5 and TRBJ2-7; tentatively, D is TRBD1 (6 bases). Germline assignment: CDR1 MNHEY and CDR2 SVGAGI. V was trimmed by 0 bases and J by 5 bases, leaving 20 bases between them. This CDR3 is built from 17 residues. CDR3 bases: TGTGCCAGCAGTTACTCGTACGCCTTAACAGGGAAGCACGAGCAGTACTTC. It specifies CASSYSYALTGKHEQYF.

This clonotype was observed a handful of times. This chain links TRBV28 with TRBJ2-5; TRBD2 agrees at 7 bases. Per the germline V gene, CDR1 is MDHEN and CDR2 is SYDVKM. The V segment lost 2 bases and the J segment 2 bases; nucleotides outside the gene matches: 5. CDR3 length: 15 residues. In DNA, the CDR3 is TGTGCCAGCAGTTTAGGTGCTAGCGGACAAGAGACCCAGTACTTC. Translation gives CASSLGASGQETQYF.

In this sample, this clonotype turned up many times. J is TRBJ2-7 and V is TRBV12-3 or TRBV12-4; TRBD2 is a possible D gene (6 bases). The CDR3 is 13 residues long. V lost 6 bases and J 2 bases, leaving 11 bases between the germline ends. The CDR3 region has the DNA TGTGCCAGCAGACTTAGCGGAACCTACGAGCAGTACTTC. It translates to CASRLSGTYEQYF.

The rearrangement uses TRBV6-1 and TRBJ2-7; 9 positions match TRBD1. Germline CDR1 is MNHNS and CDR2 is SASEGT. The CDR3 sequence is 18 residues long. Trimming removed 6 bases from V and 0 bases from J; junction bases left unmatched: 15. CDR3 coding DNA: TGTGCCAGCAGGCGGACAGGGGCCGCGGGCCATAGCTCCTACGAGCAGTACTTC. Protein sequence: CASRRTGAAGHSSYEQYF.

A few counts support this clonotype. The J gene is TRBJ2-6, the V gene TRBV13, with TRBD1 matching 11 bases. The ends lost 2 bases at V and 4 bases at J; junction bases unmatched: 7. From germline, CDR1 is PRHDT and CDR2 FYEKMQ (reference sequence). The CDR3 is 18 residues long. CDR3 DNA sequence: TGTGCCAGCAGCTTATTGGGACAGGGGGTTCTCGGGGCCAACGTCCTGACTTTC. Protein sequence: CASSLLGQGVLGANVLTF.

The rearrangement joins TRBV7-3 to TRBJ2-2; 11 bases match TRBD2. Germline V gene lookup returns CDR1 SGHTA and CDR2 FQGTGA. The CDR3 runs 17 residues. The V gene end was trimmed by 5 bases and the J gene end by 5 bases; junction bases not matched to a gene: 10. The CDR3: CASSLTALAGGTGELFF. The CDR3 nucleotides are TGTGCCAGCAGCCTGACAGCCCTAGCGGGAGGAACCGGGGAGCTGTTTTTT. The whole variable domain, remainder taken from reference TRBV7-3 and TRBJ2-2, is GAGVSQTPSNKVTEKGKYVELRCDPISGHTALYWYRQSLGQGPEFLIYFQGTGAADDSGLPNDRFFAVRPEGSVSTLKIQRTERGDSAVYLCASSLTALAGGTGELFFGEGSRLTVL.